Listed below are T cell receptor beta chains from one sample, sequenced in a study of CD8 T cells in Susac syndrome. MiXCR was run by TCRdb on the immunoSEQ multiplex PCR reads, yielding one entry per CDR3 protein. The table lists fewer than 350,000 distinct CDR3 sequences, around 85% of them singletons. The sequenced sample consisted of CD8+ T cells from PBMCs. These receptors originate from a human donor with multiple sclerosis. Both conserved end residues are part of each CDR3. The order of the fields is J gene, clone size, D gene, V gene, CDR3 protein, CDR3 DNA. D genes are given only for firm matches. A clone size is listed for some rows: how often the clone was seen (once, few, many), or a class if it is expanded.

TRBJ1-4 - TRBD1 TRBV4-3 CASRDRGRSTNEKLFF TGCGCCAGCAGAGACAGGGGGAGATCAACTAATGAAAAACTGTTTTTT
TRBJ1-5 - - TRBV5-6 CASSLNRNFQPQHF TGTGCCAGCAGCTTGAACCGTAATTTTCAGCCCCAGCATTTT
TRBJ2-3 - - TRBV11-2 CASSAGMDTQYF TGTGCCAGCAGCGCCGGGATGGATACGCAGTATTTT
TRBJ2-1 - - TRBV6-5 CASSYRGSHEQFF TGTGCCAGCAGTTACCGAGGGAGCCATGAGCAGTTCTTC
TRBJ1-2 - TRBD1 TRBV4-2 CASSQWTGSGYTF TGTGCCAGCAGCCAGTGGACAGGCTCAGGCTACACCTTC
TRBJ2-7 - - TRBV19 CASTRDGLSEQYF TGTGCCAGTACCCGGGACGGACTATCCGAGCAGTACTTC
TRBJ2-1 - TRBD1 TRBV5-6 CASSYGTGWNNEQFF TGTGCCAGCAGCTACGGGACAGGGTGGAACAATGAGCAGTTCTTC
TRBJ2-7 - TRBD1 TRBV4-3 CASSQKDPTTGTGSYEQYF TGCGCCAGCAGCCAAAAGGACCCTACAACCGGGACAGGGTCCTACGAGCAGTACTTC
TRBJ2-1 - TRBD2 TRBV5-1 CASSPRRGVADEQFF TGCGCCAGCAGCCCGCGGCGGGGGGTGGCGGATGAGCAGTTCTTC
TRBJ2-1 - - TRBV4-3 CASSQETVSEQFF TGCGCCAGCAGCCAGGAAACCGTCAGTGAGCAGTTCTTC
TRBJ1-3 - - TRBV29-1 CSVERESSGNTIYF TGCAGCGTTGAGAGGGAAAGCTCTGGAAACACCATATATTTT
TRBJ1-2 - TRBD1 TRBV5-8 CASSSEGQGALGYTF TGTGCCAGCAGCTCTGAGGGACAGGGGGCGCTTGGCTACACCTTC
TRBJ2-7 few - TRBV10-2 CASSRSIYEQYF TGCGCCAGCAGTAGGTCGATCTACGAGCAGTACTTC
TRBJ1-2 - - TRBV5-1 CASSLSGRRGYTF TGCGCCAGCAGCTTGAGCGGGCGGCGCGGCTACACCTTC
TRBJ2-3 - TRBD1 TRBV5-1 CASSLGQGSLTDTQYF TGCGCCAGCAGCTTGGGACAGGGATCACTCACAGATACGCAGTATTTT
TRBJ2-7 - - TRBV5-4 CASSLDKFYEQYF TGTGCCAGCAGCTTGGATAAATTCTACGAGCAGTACTTC
TRBJ1-6 - - TRBV25-1 CASSEVSPSYSPLHF TGTGCCAGCAGTGAAGTTAGCCCTTCGTATTCACCCCTCCACTTT
TRBJ2-7 few - TRBV28 CASGLPADEQYF TGTGCCAGCGGCCTCCCCGCGGACGAGCAGTACTTC
TRBJ2-1 once TRBD2 TRBV9 CASSGGLAAYLSIDEQFF TGTGCCAGCAGCGGGGGACTAGCGGCCTATCTTTCCATCGATGAGCAGTTCTTC
TRBJ1-1 - - TRBV11-2 CASSLVPELKTEAFF TGTGCCAGCAGCTTAGTACCAGAACTGAAGACTGAAGCTTTCTTT
TRBJ1-2 - - TRBV6-2/TRBV6-3 CASSWGSSYGYTF TGTGCCAGCAGCTGGGGTTCTTCATATGGCTACACCTTC
TRBJ2-2 - TRBD1 TRBV5-1 CASSFTGTGITGELFF TGCGCCAGCAGCTTCACCGGGACAGGGATCACCGGGGAGCTGTTTTTT
TRBJ2-7 - - TRBV3-1 CASSRIADSSYEQYF TGTGCCAGCAGCCGAATAGCGGATAGCTCCTACGAGCAGTACTTC
TRBJ2-1 - TRBD1 TRBV13 CASSPSTGTGYNEQFF TGTGCCAGCAGCCCTTCGACAGGGACGGGCTACAATGAGCAGTTCTTC
TRBJ1-1 - TRBD1 TRBV7-6 CASSPDRVMNTEAFF TGTGCCAGCAGCCCCGACAGGGTAATGAACACTGAAGCTTTCTTT
TRBJ1-1 - - TRBV6-2/TRBV6-3 CASTTAGGNTEAFF TGTGCCAGCACCACTGCGGGGGGGAACACTGAAGCTTTCTTT
TRBJ2-1 - - TRBV12-3/TRBV12-4 CASSWGDTYNEQFF TGTGCCAGCAGTTGGGGCGACACCTACAATGAGCAGTTCTTC
TRBJ2-1 - - TRBV7-9 CASDPGVREQFF TGTGCCAGCGACCCGGGGGTGCGGGAGCAGTTCTTC
TRBJ2-7 few - TRBV6-5 CAISREDQAYEQYF TGTGCCATCTCACGAGAGGACCAGGCGTACGAGCAGTACTTC
TRBJ1-4 - - TRBV7-9 CASSLDVDQGGEKLFF TGTGCCAGCAGCTTAGACGTTGACCAGGGAGGTGAAAAACTGTTTTTT
TRBJ2-5 - TRBD1 TRBV16 CASSQPSVQGALETQYF TGTGCCAGCAGCCAACCTTCAGTTCAGGGGGCCCTCGAGACCCAGTACTTC
TRBJ2-7 - TRBD2 TRBV4-3 CASSQVLGGLAYEQYF TGCGCCAGCAGCCAAGTCCTCGGGGGGTTAGCCTACGAGCAGTACTTC
TRBJ2-1 - TRBD2 TRBV24-1 CATSDRIGLAGVNEQFF TGTGCCACCAGTGACCGTATAGGACTAGCGGGAGTGAATGAGCAGTTCTTC
TRBJ1-2 - - TRBV5-4 CASSPEGYYGYTF TGTGCCAGCAGCCCGGAAGGGTACTATGGCTACACCTTC
TRBJ2-7 - TRBD2 TRBV24-1 CATTRTSGSSYEQYF TGTGCCACCACCAGGACTAGCGGATCATCCTACGAGCAGTACTTC
TRBJ2-1 few TRBD2 TRBV6-5 CASSYLTSDNEQFF TGTGCCAGCAGTTACTTAACTAGCGACAATGAGCAGTTCTTC
TRBJ1-1 - - TRBV12-3/TRBV12-4 CASSPTGVIAEAFF TGTGCCAGCAGTCCGACAGGAGTTATCGCTGAAGCTTTCTTT
TRBJ2-1 - - TRBV13 CASSLGRGWSNEQFF TGTGCCAGCAGCTTAGGTAGGGGATGGTCCAATGAGCAGTTCTTC
TRBJ2-1 - TRBD2 TRBV19 CASSIGRARNEQFF TGTGCCAGTAGTATTGGGAGGGCGAGGAATGAGCAGTTCTTC
TRBJ2-7 - - TRBV7-2 CASSGNYYEQYF TGTGCCAGCAGCGGAAATTACTACGAGCAGTACTTC
TRBJ1-3 - - TRBV12-3/TRBV12-4 CASSLKALVLSGNTIYF TGTGCCAGCAGTTTGAAGGCACTTGTCCTCTCTGGAAACACCATATATTTT
TRBJ2-7 few - TRBV6-2/TRBV6-3 CASSYQVGYEQYF TGTGCCAGCAGTTACCAGGTGGGCTACGAGCAGTACTTC
TRBJ1-5 - - TRBV30 CAWSVQGLQPQHF TGTGCCTGGAGTGTACAAGGGTTACAGCCCCAGCATTTT
TRBJ2-7 few - TRBV10-3 CAISESQGTYEQYF TGTGCCATCAGTGAGAGTCAGGGGACCTACGAGCAGTACTTC
TRBJ1-4 - - TRBV29-1 CSAGLLREKLFF TGCAGCGCCGGGCTTTTGAGGGAAAAACTGTTTTTT
TRBJ1-1 few TRBD1 TRBV4-3 CASSQEWTGGVSDTEAFF TGCGCCAGCAGCCAAGAGTGGACAGGGGGCGTTTCGGACACTGAAGCTTTCTTT
TRBJ2-1 - TRBD2 TRBV11-2 CASSPRTSGVLGEQFF TGTGCCAGCAGCCCCAGGACTAGCGGCGTGCTGGGAGAGCAGTTCTTC
TRBJ1-5 few TRBD1 TRBV19 CASSIYRGGNQPQHF TGTGCCAGTAGTATCTACAGGGGAGGTAATCAGCCCCAGCATTTT
TRBJ2-7 - - TRBV20-1 CSASEGFGYEQYF TGCAGTGCCTCCGAGGGGTTCGGCTACGAGCAGTACTTC
TRBJ2-1 - - TRBV6-1 CASRDLGGYNEQFF TGTGCCAGCCGGGACTTGGGAGGCTACAATGAGCAGTTCTTC
TRBJ2-3 - - TRBV7-9 CASSFPQGNPQYF TGTGCCAGCAGCTTTCCACAGGGAAATCCACAGTATTTT